This TCR beta chain comes out of a study of blood T cells in healthy people across ages. Study-wide findings and caveats: Possibly confounding the expanded clonotype changes was the fact that donor CMV status was unknown.

For the second PCR, which ran for about 6 to 12 cycles, a sample-barcoded 5' primer and a J-beta primer mix were used. Each cDNA molecule received a tag from a template-switch adaptor that had 12 random nucleotides. TCRdb independently ran MiXCR on the 5' RACE reads; one entry per CDR3 protein. The profile shows 650,000 to 700,000 distinct CDR3 sequences, around 52% of them singletons. PBMCs, at least 6.5 million per sample, were isolated. Extraction of total RNA produced a minimum of 6 micrograms from each sample. CDR3 length: 15 residues. V lost 6 bases and J 0 bases, leaving 13 bases between the germline ends. Germline V CDR1 and CDR2: SGHRS, YFSETQ. As regards this clonotype: Its cognate antigen is unknown.

The sequenced material came from blood. The receptor comes from a woman at least 80 years old in good health. V is TRBV5-1 and J is TRBJ2-1; the D gene is possibly TRBD1 (5 bases). The CDR3 nucleotides are TGCGCCAGCACCGATACAGGAAACTCCTACAATGAGCAGTTCTTC. Translating gives CASTDTGNSYNEQFF. The entire variable domain, with the rest obtained from reference TRBV5-1 and TRBJ2-1, is as follows: KAGVTQTPRYLIKTRGQQVTLSCSPISGHRSVSWYQQTPGQGLQFLFEYFSETQRNKGNFPGRFSGRQFSNSRSEMNVSTLELGDSALYLCASTDTGNSYNEQFFGPGTRLTVL.